This record concerns one T cell receptor (beta chain) sequence. In the source study's methods: Amplification of reference gene primers provided the estimated nucleated cell counts. Clones were sequenced by immunoSEQ multiplex PCR, and TCRdb holds only the in-frame ones, with some missing. Clone size and the V and J calls come from that table; the DNA yielded D and trimming. The table has some 170,000 clones, about 87% seen once. The source of the sample is a study of blood T cell repertoires in COVID-19. Study-level background: Researchers got acute and convalescent COVID-19 samples from the United States, Italy and Spain. PBMCs, B-cell-depleted T cells, or T cells were the source of the cDNA or gDNA that made up the material.

There are 16 residues in the CDR3. V lost 0 bases to trimming and J lost 1 base, with 10 bases between them. Germline V gene sequence: CDR1 SGHAT, CDR2 FQNNGV. The rearrangement uses TRBV11-2 and TRBJ2-1, with D uncertain. This sequence was found in a woman in her forties or fifties with acute or convalescent COVID-19. The sample taken for sequencing was peripheral blood. CDR3 DNA: TGTGCCAGCAGCTTAGATGAGGCTTTTTCCTACAATGAGCAGTTCTTC. It is translated as CASSLDEAFSYNEQFF.